The 4 T cell receptor beta chains below come from one sample, sequenced in a study of T cell repertoires in cytomegalovirus infection (dated by TCRdb to between 2019 and 2020). Antigens for these TCRs are unknown. The sample's treatment or condition, from its label and the paper: in vitro stimulation with specific CMV peptide epitopes to enrich CMV-specific T cells. Sequenced on an Illumina HiSeq 1500. TCRdb passed the public sequencing reads through fastp at Q25 and MiXCR, retaining productive beta sequences. Under each unique CDR3 protein, matching rows form one entry showing the most common genes and DNA. The sample contains 650,000 to 900,000 distinct CDR3 sequences, 30% to 35% of them found a single time. The ten largest make up under 15% of the sample. Specimen: cultured CD8+ T cells from PBMCs, collected from culture after CMV antigen stimulation. Every receptor here comes from a human donor in good health (CMV status not recorded). Some clones in this sample may be carry-over from other donors' samples.

This clonotype was seen at least ten times. The CDR3, as DNA: TGTGCCAGCAGCGCCGGGACAGTAGAACTAGAGACCCAGTACTTC. Its protein is CASSAGTVELETQYF. J is TRBJ2-5 and V is TRBV7-8; TRBD1 matches at 7 bases. This CDR3 has 15 amino acids. Germline assignment: CDR1 SGHVS and CDR2 FQNEAQ. The V gene end was trimmed by 5 bases and the J gene end by 4 bases; junction bases not matched to a gene: 10.

The chain carries TRBV4-3 and TRBJ2-1, with D hard to call. The germline CDR1 and CDR2 sequences are LGHNA and YSLEER. The CDR3 contains 14 residues. Trimming removed 4 bases at V and 7 bases at J, with 14 bases between. The CDR3 DNA reads TGCGCCAGCAGCCCCCGCGACGTCTATAATGAGCAGTTCTTC. Protein product: CASSPRDVYNEQFF.

CDR3 nucleotide sequence: TGTGCCAGCAGCGATGGGGGACTCGGGGGCTACGAGCAGTACTTC. Protein product: CASSDGGLGGYEQYF. The rearrangement joins TRBV7-9 to TRBJ2-7, with D perhaps matching TRBD2 (6 bases). CDR1 SEHNR and CDR2 FQNEAQ come from the germline V gene (reference sequence). This CDR3 is 15 amino acids long. V was trimmed by 5 bases and J by 3 bases, leaving 17 bases between them. The variable domain in full, completed from reference TRBV7-9 and TRBJ2-7, reads DTGVSQNPRHKITKRGQNVTFRCDPISEHNRLYWYRQTLGQGPEFLTYFQNEAQLEKSRLLSDRFSAERPKGSFSTLEIQRTEQGDSAMYLCASSDGGLGGYEQYFGPGTRLTVT.

This clonotype is a singleton in its sample. As DNA, the CDR3 is TGTGCCAGCAGTGAACCCCTCCTCCGGGACTTGAACACCGGGGAGCTGTTTTTT. This codes for CASSEPLLRDLNTGELFF. V usage is TRBV6-2 or TRBV6-3 and J usage is TRBJ2-2; D may be TRBD2 (6 bases). Germline V gives CDR1 MNHEY, CDR2 SVGEGT. The CDR3 runs 18 residues. V was pared by 5 bases and J by 1 base, with 20 bases between.